The 16 T cell receptor beta chains below all came from one sample that was sequenced in a study of cytomegalovirus exposure and HLA in healthy donors. Only in-frame clones appear in the TCRdb table, and some are missing; sequencing was by immunoSEQ multiplex PCR. The top ten clones hold around 2% of a sample with more than 90,000 clones, 88% of them seen once. Sequencing used PBMCs. The receptors shown here come from a man aged 18 to 35 in good health and CMV-seronegative.

The chain couples TRBV2 to TRBJ1-3, with 7 bases that match TRBD1. Looked up from germline, CDR1 is SNHLY and CDR2 is FYNNEI. This CDR3 is 15 amino acids long. The ends lost 6 bases at V and 2 bases at J; junction bases unmatched: 7. The CDR3 loop reads CASSAPGTAGNTIYF. For the CDR3, the DNA is TGTGCCAGCAGCGCGCCCGGGACAGCTGGAAACACCATATATTTT.

The J gene is TRBJ2-3, the V gene TRBV27; 7 bases align to TRBD2. V trimming: 5 bases; J trimming: 5 bases; junction bases outside the gene matches: 10. Germline-derived CDR1 and CDR2 are MNHEY and SMNVEV (reference sequence). CDR3 length equals 15 residues. DNA for the CDR3: TGTGCCAGCAGTCTACGGGGGGAGTGGGGAGATACGCAGTATTTT. Protein product: CASSLRGEWGDTQYF.

This rearrangement joins TRBV4-1 to TRBJ2-7, with TRBD2 identical over 10 bases. After removal of 1 base from V and 3 bases from J, the junction contained 3 bases not matched to a gene. This CDR3 is built from 15 residues. Germline CDR1 is MGHRA and CDR2 is YSYEKL. CDR3 sequence: CASSQVAGGSYEQYF. The DNA of the CDR3 is TGCGCCAGCAGCCAAGTAGCGGGAGGAAGCTACGAGCAGTACTTC.

This chain links TRBV29-1 with TRBJ1-1; the match to TRBD1 covers 7 bases. Germline values: CDR1 SQVTM, CDR2 ANQGSEA. The CDR3 length is 15 residues. The ends lost 4 bases at V and 0 bases at J; junction bases unmatched: 8. The CDR3 nucleotides read TGCAGCGTTGTCCGGGACAGAAATATGAACACTGAAGCTTTCTTT. Translating it yields CSVVRDRNMNTEAFF.

The V call is TRBV7-8, the J call TRBJ2-7; TRBD2 matches at 13 bases. The V gene end was trimmed by 2 bases and the J gene end by 2 bases; junction bases not matched to a gene: 3. Germline V lookup: CDR1 SGHVS, CDR2 FQNEAQ. The CDR3 runs to 16 residues. CDR3 loop: CASSLPGLAGPYEQYF. CDR3 coding DNA: TGTGCCAGCAGCTTACCGGGACTAGCGGGACCCTACGAGCAGTACTTC. The full variable domain, completed using reference TRBV7-8 and TRBJ2-7, is GAGVSQSPRYKVAKRGQDVALRCDPISGHVSLFWYQQALGQGPEFLTYFQNEAQLDKSGLPSDRFFAERPEGSVSTLKIQRTQQEDSAVYLCASSLPGLAGPYEQYFGPGTRLTVT.

The rearrangement links TRBV29-1 to TRBJ1-1; 8 bases match TRBD1. This CDR3 spans 12 amino acids. J gave up 7 bases and V 4 bases, and 5 bases lay outside the gene matches. Germline loops: CDR1 SQVTM, CDR2 ANQGSEA. CDR3 protein: CSVAGGYGEAFF. The CDR3 DNA follows: TGCAGCGTTGCAGGGGGCTATGGTGAAGCTTTCTTT.

The V gene is TRBV7-2, the J gene TRBJ2-5, with D maybe TRBD2 (6 bases). The germline V gene has CDR1 SGHTA and CDR2 FQGNSA. V lost 5 bases, J lost 3 bases, and 10 bases lay in between. This CDR3 is 13 amino acids long. CDR3 DNA sequence: TGTGCCAGCAGCCCACGGGGGAAAGAGACCCAGTACTTC. Amino acids: CASSPRGKETQYF.

The chain couples TRBV6-1 to TRBJ2-5; D is unclear. CDR1 is MNHNS and CDR2 is SASEGT in the germline V gene. V gave up 1 base and J gave up 2 bases, with 11 bases separating them. This CDR3 is built from 15 residues. The CDR3 DNA reads TGTGCCAGCAGTGAAGGGGCAGGAAAACAAGAGACCCAGTACTTC. This encodes CASSEGAGKQETQYF.

V gene TRBV7-2 combines with J gene TRBJ1-2; D is possibly TRBD1 (5 bases). CDR1 and CDR2 (germline): SGHTA, FQGNSA. The CDR3 length is 13 residues. V lost 5 bases and J 4 bases, leaving 11 bases between the germline ends. The CDR3 loop is CASSQQDGYGYTF. The CDR3 bases are TGTGCCAGCAGCCAACAGGATGGCTATGGCTACACCTTC.

The genes are TRBV7-8 and TRBJ2-7, with TRBD1 identical over 7 bases. This CDR3 is 16 amino acids long. Trimming took 5 bases from V and 0 from J; bases not matched to a gene: 10. Germline lookup yields CDR1 SGHVS and CDR2 FQNEAQ. The CDR3 region has the DNA TGTGCCAGCAGCATAACATCGACAGGGAACTCCTACGAGCAGTACTTC. Translating gives CASSITSTGNSYEQYF.

The V and J genes are TRBV27 and TRBJ2-1; the match to TRBD2 covers 14 bases. This CDR3 has 16 amino acids. Germline V gene data show CDR1 as MNHEY and CDR2 as SMNVEV (reference sequence). The J segment lost 13 bases and the V segment lost 6 bases, leaving 14 bases of the junction unmatched. This CDR3 is CASSPGLAGGLGLQFF. The CDR3 nucleotides read TGTGCCAGCAGCCCCGGACTAGCGGGGGGACTCGGGTTACAGTTCTTC.

The chain couples TRBV27 to TRBJ2-6, with 7 bases fitting TRBD1. V lost 6 bases, J lost 0 bases, and 11 bases stayed unmatched. From germline, CDR1 is MNHEY and CDR2 SMNVEV (reference sequence). CDR3 length: 18 residues. In DNA, the CDR3 is TGTGCCAGCAGCCGACAGGGCACCTTCTCCTCTGGGGCCAACGTCCTGACTTTC. This sequence encodes CASSRQGTFSSGANVLTF.

The V call is TRBV14, the J call TRBJ2-5; a weak D match, TRBD1 (6 bases). Deletions cut 0 bases from V and 5 bases from J, with 16 bases between. The germline gives CDR1 SGHDN, CDR2 FVKESK. The CDR3 runs 16 residues. The CDR3 is CASSQDENRDGETQYF. DNA for the CDR3: TGTGCCAGCAGCCAAGATGAAAACAGGGACGGCGAGACCCAGTACTTC.

DNA of the CDR3: TGTGCCAGCAGTTACCAGGGCAGGGGCACAGATACGCAGTATTTT. Protein product: CASSYQGRGTDTQYF. The chain joins TRBV6-5 to TRBJ2-3, with D possibly matching TRBD1 (5 bases). The CDR3 has 15 residues. In germline, CDR1 is MNHEY, CDR2 SVGAGI. Trimming shortened V by 2 bases and J by 1 base, and 10 bases separated the two germline ends.

The genes are TRBV11-2 and TRBJ2-5; 9 positions match TRBD2. The germline V gene encodes CDR1 SGHAT and CDR2 FQNNGV. V gave up 8 bases and J gave up 5 bases; unmatched junction bases: 15. There are 16 residues in the CDR3. The CDR3 loop is CASANLASGGLETQYF. The CDR3 region has the DNA TGTGCCAGCGCCAATTTGGCCAGCGGGGGGCTTGAGACCCAGTACTTC.

The CDR3 region is CASSHNQVTEGEQYF. The CDR3 DNA reads TGTGCCAGCAGTCACAACCAGGTTACTGAGGGCGAGCAGTACTTC. The J gene is TRBJ2-7, the V gene TRBV2, with D possibly matching TRBD2 (5 bases). CDR3 length: 15 amino acids. Per the germline V gene, CDR1 is SNHLY and CDR2 is FYNNEI. The ends were cut back, 5 bases at V and 6 bases at J, with 20 bases in the middle.